What follows are 26 T cell receptor beta chains derived from one specimen sequenced in a study of metastatic and nonmetastatic thyroid tumors. TCRdb re-called clones from the PCR reads using MiXCR. The data contain 40,000 or so clones, around 17% of them singletons. There were no patients who had received any treatment before thyroid surgery. Specimen: tumor tissue. The receptors here all came from a female donor with papillary thyroid cancer or a benign thyroid nodule (not recorded which). Some clones in this sample may be carry-over from other donors' samples.

This clone was detected many times. The genes are TRBV5-1 and TRBJ2-6; D unclear. Trimming took off 5 bases at V and 0 bases at J, with 6 bases between the two ends. This CDR3 comprises 14 residues. Germline values: CDR1 SGHRS, CDR2 YFSETQ. CDR3 in amino acids: CASRQSSGANVLTF. The DNA of the CDR3 is TGCGCCAGCAGGCAGTCCTCTGGGGCCAACGTCCTGACTTTC.

Worth noting for this clone: Germline and junction disagree at one end, which may indicate a read error. In DNA, the CDR3 is TGTGCCAGTTGTATAGTCGGGTGTGATGAGCAGTTCTTC. Translating it yields CASCIVGCDEQFF. The chain carries TRBV19 and TRBJ2-1; D gene uncertain. Per germline, CDR1 LNHDA and CDR2 SQIVND (reference sequence). The CDR3 is 13 residues long. Combining the CDR3 with reference TRBV19 and TRBJ2-1 gives the whole variable domain DGGITQSPKYLFRKEGQNVTLSCEQNLNHDAMYWYRQDPGQGLRLIYYSQIVNDFQKGDIAEGYSVSREKKESFPLTVTSAQKNPTAFYLCASCIVGCDEQFFGPGTRLTVL.

This clone appeared a few times. A much larger clone differs by one base, so this may be a read error. Other DNA sequences from this sample encode an identical CDR3 as well. This chain uses TRBV2 with TRBJ2-5, with 7 bases identical to TRBD1. V shed 7 bases, J shed 5 bases, and the junction held 10 bases outside the gene matches. The germline V gene encodes CDR1 SNHLY and CDR2 FYNNEI. This CDR3 spans 14 amino acids. CDR3 amino acids: CASTKDRTDETQYF. The CDR3 region has the DNA TGTGCCAGCACTAAGGACAGGACAGACGAGACCCAGTACTTC.

Ten or more counts support this clone. V gene TRBV20-1 combines with J gene TRBJ2-7; the match to TRBD1 covers 8 bases. This CDR3 spans 15 amino acids. J lost 4 bases, V lost 0 bases, and 8 bases had no gene match. Germline lookup yields CDR1 DFQATT and CDR2 SNEGSKA (reference sequence). CDR3: CSARDRQGAQYEQYF. The CDR3 nucleotides read TGCAGTGCTAGAGATAGGCAGGGGGCACAGTACGAGCAGTACTTC.

Judged by abundance, this clone is medium-sized. V and J are TRBV6-2 or TRBV6-3 and TRBJ2-7; 9 positions match TRBD2. Trimming cost V 2 bases and J 2 bases; bases outside gene matches: 4. From germline, CDR1 is MNHEY and CDR2 SVGEGT. The CDR3 contains 15 residues. The CDR3 sequence: CASSYPSGKPYEQYF. The CDR3 bases are TGTGCCAGCAGTTACCCTAGCGGGAAACCCTACGAGCAGTACTTC.

This clone was seen a handful of times. Possible read error: a much larger clone is one base away. V is TRBV27 and J is TRBJ2-5; weak D call: TRBD2 (6 bases). The CDR3 covers 15 residues. V lost 6 bases, J lost 7 bases, and 21 bases lay in between. CDR1 and CDR2 from the germline V gene are MNHEY and SMNVEV (reference sequence). The chain's CDR3 is CASSCARGLEGTQYF. In nucleotides, the CDR3 is TGTGCCAGCAGCTGTGCGAGGGGACTGGAAGGGACCCAGTACTTC.

Turning to this clone: At one end the junction does not follow the germline gene, possibly because of a read error. J is TRBJ2-2 and V is TRBV24-1, with D perhaps matching TRBD1 or TRBD2 (5 bases each). This CDR3 is built from 17 residues. Germline V gives CDR1 KGHDR, CDR2 SFDVKD. The CDR3 protein is CAASDLSGPAKTGELFF. For the CDR3, the DNA is TGTGCCGCCAGTGATTTGTCGGGGCCCGCGAAAACCGGGGAGCTGTTTTTC.

This clone was observed a few times. The CDR3 reads CASSLGIVNSPLHF. In DNA form, the CDR3 reads TGTGCCAGCAGTTTGGGTATTGTGAATTCACCCCTCCACTTT. The chain joins TRBV12-3 or TRBV12-4 to TRBJ1-6; no reliable D call. The V end lost 3 bases, the J end lost 7 bases, and 10 bases lay between the germline ends. The CDR3 spans 14 residues.

This clone was counted many times. V is TRBV30 and J is TRBJ2-1; TRBD2 aligns across 16 bases. V was pared by 7 bases and J by 8 bases, with 2 bases of the junction left unmatched. Germline loops: CDR1 GTSNPN, CDR2 SVGIG (reference sequence). The CDR3 is 13 amino acids. CDR3 nucleotides: TGTGCCTCGGGACTAGCGGGAGGGCATGAGCAGTTCTTC. Residues: CASGLAGGHEQFF.

The table lists this clone with many counts. The chain combines TRBV4-1 with TRBJ1-2; 8 bases align to TRBD1. Germline CDR1 MGHRA, CDR2 YSYEKL. J was trimmed by 1 base and V by 3 bases; bases with no gene match: 10. The CDR3 runs 17 residues. Here the CDR3 DNA reads TGCGCCAGCAGCCACCACTCTACAGGGGGAGGTAACTATGGCTACACCTTC. Protein: CASSHHSTGGGNYGYTF.

This clone has a single count. This chain joins TRBV12-3 or TRBV12-4 and TRBJ2-1; 12 bases map to TRBD2. V gave up 1 base and J gave up 0 bases; unmatched junction bases: 10. The CDR3 extends over 20 amino acids. CDR3 residues: CASSLGLAGDDLSSYNEQFF. In nucleotides, the CDR3 is TGTGCCAGCAGTTTAGGACTAGCGGGAGACGATTTGAGCTCCTACAATGAGCAGTTCTTC.

The CDR3 sequence is CASSVEASGNTIYF. The CDR3 DNA reads as TGTGCCAGCAGCGTAGAGGCCTCTGGAAACACCATATATTTT. The chain links TRBV9 to TRBJ1-3; D is uncertain. This CDR3 is 14 amino acids long. V gave up 0 bases and J gave up 0 bases, with 4 bases separating them. Germline loops: CDR1 SGDLS, CDR2 YYNGEE.

This clone appeared once. The CDR3 sequence is CATSDNKFSGCTDTQYF. Here the CDR3 DNA reads TGTGCCACCAGTGATAATAAGTTTTCGGGTTGCACAGATACGCAGTATTTT. The V and J genes are TRBV24-1 and TRBJ2-3, with no clear D. Looked up from germline, CDR1 is KGHDR and CDR2 is SFDVKD. The CDR3 consists of 17 residues. V dropped 3 bases and J dropped 1 base, with 16 bases sitting between them.

This clone was seen ten or more times. This CDR3 is CASTPLGFGTDTQYF. The CDR3 bases are TGCGCCAGCACCCCTTTAGGGTTTGGCACAGATACGCAGTATTTT. The chain couples TRBV5-1 to TRBJ2-3; D remains ambiguous. CDR1 and CDR2 from the germline V gene are SGHRS and YFSETQ. The CDR3 runs to 15 residues. Trimming cost V 6 bases and J 1 base, with 15 bases left between them.

This clone was recorded at least ten times. The V and J genes are TRBV30 and TRBJ1-1; D gene uncertain. The CDR3 covers 15 residues. The V end was cut by 4 bases, the J end by 3 bases, with 18 bases between. Germline CDR1 and CDR2: GTSNPN and SVGIG (reference sequence). CDR3 in amino acids: CAWITHTGLHTEAFF. CDR3 nucleotide sequence: TGTGCCTGGATCACACACACCGGTCTGCACACTGAAGCTTTCTTT.

This clone was detected ten times or more. This chain connects TRBV5-1 to TRBJ2-5; 10 bases are a match to TRBD2. CDR3 size: 15 residues. V was clipped by 7 bases and J by 1 base; unmatched bases: 7. Germline V gene data show CDR1 as SGHRS and CDR2 as YFSETQ. The CDR3 sequence: CASSSGTSVQETQYF. The CDR3 DNA is TGCGCCAGCTCTTCCGGGACTAGCGTCCAAGAGACCCAGTACTTC.

There are many counts of this clone. V gene TRBV4-2 combines with J gene TRBJ1-4; 7 bases map to TRBD1. This CDR3 is 18 amino acids long. Germline-derived CDR1 and CDR2 are LGHNA and YNFKEQ. Trimming at V came to 4 bases and at J to 2 bases, leaving 13 bases not matched to a gene. The CDR3 bases are TGTGCCAGCAGCCCTCTTTCCAGGACAGGCGTCACTAATGAAAAACTGTTTTTT. It yields the protein CASSPLSRTGVTNEKLFF.

This clone has a count of ten or more. The genes are TRBV11-2 and TRBJ1-3; D gene ambiguous. Looked up from germline, CDR1 is SGHAT and CDR2 is FQNNGV. This CDR3 spans 15 amino acids. Between the trimmed V and J ends, which lost 5 bases and 0 bases, there was a span of 11 bases. CDR3: CASSPRITSGNTIYF. CDR3 nucleotide sequence: TGTGCCAGCAGCCCAAGAATTACCTCTGGAAACACCATATATTTT.

The rearrangement joins TRBV20-1 to TRBJ2-7; 7 positions agree with TRBD1. The V gene end was trimmed by 5 bases and the J gene end by 2 bases; junction bases not matched to a gene: 6. CDR3 length: 13 residues. Germline CDR1 DFQATT, CDR2 SNEGSKA (reference sequence). CDR3 protein: CSAPDRETYEQYF. The CDR3 DNA is TGCAGTGCTCCAGACAGGGAGACCTACGAGCAGTACTTC.

This clone was counted between two and nine times. As DNA, the CDR3 is TGTGCCAGCAGCTTAGTGGTGGGACAGGGCTACATGAAGCGAACAGATACGCAGTATTTT. Its protein is CASSLVVGQGYMKRTDTQYF. The chain is built from TRBV7-2 and TRBJ2-3, with TRBD1 matching 9 bases. The germline V gene has CDR1 SGHTA and CDR2 FQGNSA. The V segment lost 1 base and the J segment 3 bases; nucleotides outside the gene matches: 17. CDR3 length: 20 residues.

This clone was seen repeatedly, ten times or more. DNA for the CDR3: TGTGCCAGCAGAACCCGTCGGGGGGGGACCGGGGAGCTGTTTTTT. Encoded protein: CASRTRRGGTGELFF. V usage is TRBV28 and J usage is TRBJ2-2, with 8 bases matching TRBD2. The CDR3 sequence is 15 residues long. V shed 6 bases and J 5 bases; nucleotides not matched to a gene: 8. The germline V gene encodes CDR1 MDHEN and CDR2 SYDVKM.

This clone was found many times. The chain is built from TRBV6-1 and TRBJ2-5; D could derive from TRBD1 or TRBD2 (6 bases each). The CDR3 totals 16 residues. Germline values: CDR1 MNHNS, CDR2 SASEGT. V shed 3 bases and J shed 7 bases, with 21 bases lying between them. For the CDR3, the DNA is TGTGCCAGCAGTGATCTATTACCGGGGGCTAGTGGGACCCAGTACTTC. Protein sequence: CASSDLLPGASGTQYF.

This clone was counted ten times or more. The rearrangement links TRBV4-1 to TRBJ1-4, with D tentatively TRBD1 (5 bases). V was shortened by 4 bases and J by 4 bases, with 10 bases between the two germline ends. The CDR3 consists of 14 residues. Germline V CDR1 and CDR2: MGHRA, YSYEKL. This CDR3 reads CASSLRQGNEKLFF. The CDR3 nucleotides read TGCGCCAGCAGCCTCCGGCAGGGTAATGAAAAACTGTTTTTT.

The rearrangement links TRBV6-1 to TRBJ2-7; 9 bases map to TRBD2. The ends lost 5 bases at V and 5 bases at J; junction bases unmatched: 7. Germline CDR1 reads MNHNS; CDR2 reads SASEGT. This CDR3 comprises 14 residues. Written as DNA, the CDR3 is TGTGCCAGCAGTAGATCGACTAGCGGCCACGAGCAGTACTTC. Translation gives CASSRSTSGHEQYF.

This clone was counted at least ten times. The V gene is TRBV24-1, the J gene TRBJ2-1, with 8 bases lining up with TRBD1. CDR1 is KGHDR, CDR2 SFDVKD, per germline. The V segment lost 7 bases and the J segment 7 bases; nucleotides outside the gene matches: 8. The CDR3 has 14 amino acids. The chain's CDR3 is CATRQTGASNEQFF. The CDR3 nucleotides are TGTGCCACCAGACAGACAGGGGCAAGTAATGAGCAGTTCTTC.

This clone was found many times. The genes are TRBV7-3 and TRBJ2-1; no firm D call. The V gene lost 3 bases and the J gene lost 2 bases, with 5 bases spanning the gap. The CDR3 is 13 amino acids. The germline V gene encodes CDR1 SGHTA and CDR2 FQGTGA. CDR3 sequence: CASSLWAYNEQFF. As DNA, the CDR3 is TGTGCCAGCAGCTTGTGGGCCTACAATGAGCAGTTCTTC.